Described below is a single T cell receptor (beta chain) sequence and its context. This clone was picked up one time. The clone's antigen remains unknown. Per-base qualities were not stored, and no clone one base away is much larger. The source of the sample is a study of T cell responses to AZD1222 COVID-19 vaccine (dated by TCRdb to 2020 to 2023). Notes on the research overall: AZD1222 recipients whose second dose came at about 4 weeks and those whose second dose came at about 12 weeks were combined into one group, since spike-specific TCR depth and breadth did not differ between the two schedules. A total of about 250 trial participants underwent TCR sequencing, of whom some 200 had received two doses of AZD1222 and about 25 had received two doses of the MenACWY control vaccine. Trial participants were enrolled into age subgroups of 18-55, 56-69 and 70-plus years, which contained approximately 150, 28 and 58 TCR-sequenced participants, respectively.

The paper as a whole reports these results and caveats: Vaccine-associated CD4 TCRs spanned the whole spike protein, with dominant responses in regions 160-218 and 743-854. In the small 56-69-year group, the increase in depth fell short of significance, most likely because of low power. After two AZD1222 doses, both the breadth and the depth of spike-specific TCRs were significantly higher than at day 0 and than in MenACWY recipients. Conclusions about previously exposed vaccinees were limited because only a handful of AZD1222 recipients were SARS-CoV-2 seropositive at baseline. Reportedly, close to half of the unique spike-specific TCRs recognized epitopes lying outside the regions that are mutated in the B.1.351 and B.1.1.7 variants. Most participants were white British and females outnumbered males, and the authors suggested that clonal diversity may have been underestimated. Because no day 14 peak-response samples were available, the repertoires could be characterized only after the peak T cell response.

V and J lose 2 bases and 8 bases, and a span of 15 bases separates them. Per the germline V gene, LGHNA is the CDR1 and YSLEER is the CDR2. The CDR3 sequence holds 14 residues, the cysteine and phenylalanine included. The read is trimmed to its CDR3 DNA, 42 bases read in frame from base 1. The time point label, read with the paper, signifies: baseline before first vaccination. Vaccinee samples came from UK trials COV001 and COV002, including a single-blind randomized controlled phase 2/3 trial of AZD1222 (ChAdOx1 nCoV-19) in healthy adults. Trial participant PBMC samples were collected at day 0 and day 28 after the second dose for TCRbeta chain sequencing. The CDR3 regions of human TCRbeta chains were analyzed by immunosequencing. From the authors' description of their analysis: Repertoire TCRs were matched against a reference library of SARS-CoV-2-specific TCRs generated with the MIRA antigen-specificity platform. Breadth was defined as the fraction of unique TCRs that were SARS-CoV-2-associated. Depth was defined as the fraction of total T cells that were SARS-CoV-2-associated. Each spike-specific TCR was assigned to its reactive spike region and to a CD4 or CD8 class using the MIRA data. Log10-transformed breadth and depth values were compared by one-way ANOVA with Sidak's multiple comparisons tests. The immuneACCESS repertoire file appears here via TCRdb, limited to in-frame rearrangements. These files lack a portion of the clones; in checked studies, under half of the deficit traces to unresolved V genes, and the cause of the others is not known. V, J and clone size are those of that table, while D and trimming were read from the DNA. Present in this sample are roughly 260,000 clones, over 85% of which were seen just once. Of the sample, 0.55% is held by the ten largest clones.

The chain was built from TRBV4-3 and TRBJ1-1; TRBD1 is a weak D gene call, 6 bases matching. The sequencing used peripheral blood, collected on day 0 of AZD1222 vaccination. The sequence was obtained from an adult in good health. The DNA sequence reads TGCGCCAGCAGCCAAATACATCATGGGGGCGAAGCTTTCTTT. The encoded protein is CASSQIHHGGEAFF.